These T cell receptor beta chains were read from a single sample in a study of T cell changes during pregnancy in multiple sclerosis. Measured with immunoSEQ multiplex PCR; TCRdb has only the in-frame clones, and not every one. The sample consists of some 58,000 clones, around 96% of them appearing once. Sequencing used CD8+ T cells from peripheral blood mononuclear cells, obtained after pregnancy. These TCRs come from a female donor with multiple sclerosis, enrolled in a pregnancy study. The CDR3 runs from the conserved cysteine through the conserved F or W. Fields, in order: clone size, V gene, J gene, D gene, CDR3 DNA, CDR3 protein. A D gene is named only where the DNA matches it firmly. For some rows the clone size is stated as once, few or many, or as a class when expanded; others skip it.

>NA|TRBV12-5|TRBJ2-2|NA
TGTGCTAGTGGCCTTCGGACTGGGAACACCGGGGAGCTGTTTTTT
CASGLRTGNTGELFF
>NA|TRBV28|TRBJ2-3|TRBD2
TGTGCCAGCAGCGACCTGGGGGGGAGAGGTCTCACAGATACGCAGTATTTT
CASSDLGGRGLTDTQYF
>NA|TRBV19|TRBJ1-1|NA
TGTGCCAGTATCTTAGTAGGGGGAACGAACACTGAAGCTTTCTTT
CASILVGGTNTEAFF
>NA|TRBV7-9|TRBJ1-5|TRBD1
TGTGCCAGCAGCTTAGGAGCGGACAGGGGGTCAGGCAATCAGCCCCAGCATTTT
CASSLGADRGSGNQPQHF
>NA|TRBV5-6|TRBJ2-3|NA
TGTGCCAGCAGCTTGGTGGGAGCAGATACGCAGTATTTT
CASSLVGADTQYF
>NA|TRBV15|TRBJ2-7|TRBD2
TGTGCCACCAGCAGAGATAGGGCGGGAGGGCCGGACGAGCAGTACTTC
CATSRDRAGGPDEQYF
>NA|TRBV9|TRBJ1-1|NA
TGTGCCAGCAGCCTGGTCTATTCCGGCACTGAAGCTTTCTTT
CASSLVYSGTEAFF
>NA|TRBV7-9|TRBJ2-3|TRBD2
TGTGCCAGCAGCTCACCTCCGGGACTAAGACCGCCTAGCACAGATACGCAGTATTTT
CASSSPPGLRPPSTDTQYF
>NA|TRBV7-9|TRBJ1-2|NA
TGTGCCAGCAGCTTATTCACAGGCCCAAACTATGGCTACACCTTC
CASSLFTGPNYGYTF
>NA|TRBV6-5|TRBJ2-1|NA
TGTGCCAGCAGTTACTCAAGCGGTCACAATGAGCAGTTCTTC
CASSYSSGHNEQFF
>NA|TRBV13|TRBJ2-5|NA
TGTGCCAGCAAAAGAACGGGGGAGACCCAGTACTTC
CASKRTGETQYF
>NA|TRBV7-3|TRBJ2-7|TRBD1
TGTGCCAGCAGCTTCGGACAGGGGATAGGCGAGCAGTACTTC
CASSFGQGIGEQYF
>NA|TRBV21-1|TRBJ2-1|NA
TGTGCCAGCAGCAAAATCGTCCCCAGCTCCTACAATGAGCAGTTCTTC
CASSKIVPSSYNEQFF
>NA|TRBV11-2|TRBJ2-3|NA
TGTGCCAGCAGCTTAGATCTAACCACAGATACGCAGTATTTT
CASSLDLTTDTQYF
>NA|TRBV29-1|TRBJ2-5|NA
TGCAGCGTTGAAGATCCGAACAGTCAAGAGACCCAGTACTTC
CSVEDPNSQETQYF
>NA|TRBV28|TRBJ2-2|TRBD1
TGTGCCAGCGGGGGACAGGGAACCGGGGAGCTGTTTTTT
CASGGQGTGELFF
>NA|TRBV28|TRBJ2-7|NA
TGTGCCAGCAGTTTTACGACATCCGACGAGGAGCAGTACTTC
CASSFTTSDEEQYF
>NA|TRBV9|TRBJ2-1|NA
TGTGCCAGCAGCGGTCTGGGGCGCGCTGAGCAGTTCTTC
CASSGLGRAEQFF
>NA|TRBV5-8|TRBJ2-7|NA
TGTGCCAGCAGCTTGGCAGCGGACCCCTACGAGCAGTACTTC
CASSLAADPYEQYF
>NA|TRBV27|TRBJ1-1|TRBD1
TGTGCCAGCAGTTTTGAAGGGGGCTGGCCTGAAGCTTTCTTT
CASSFEGGWPEAFF
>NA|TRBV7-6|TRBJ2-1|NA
TGTGCCAGCAGCGTCGGTAACGATGAGCAGTTCTTC
CASSVGNDEQFF
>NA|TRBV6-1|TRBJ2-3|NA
TGTGCCAGCAGGCACGGGTCTCCAGATACGCAGTATTTT
CASRHGSPDTQYF
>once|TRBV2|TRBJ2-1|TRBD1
TGTGCCAGCAGTGAAGAGGGGGCAAATGAGCAGTTCTTC
CASSEEGANEQFF
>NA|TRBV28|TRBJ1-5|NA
TGTGCCAGCAGTTTATTATCCGCGAATAGCAATCAGCCCCAGCATTTT
CASSLLSANSNQPQHF
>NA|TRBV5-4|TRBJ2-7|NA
TGTGCCAGCAGCTTGGAGGGGCCTTCCTACGAGCAGTACTTC
CASSLEGPSYEQYF
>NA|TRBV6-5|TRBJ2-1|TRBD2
TGTGCCAGCAGTAGGACTAGCACGAATGAGCAGTTCTTC
CASSRTSTNEQFF
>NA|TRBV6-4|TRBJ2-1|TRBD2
TGTGCCAGCAGTCCTACTAGCGGGGTGAACAATGAGCAGTTCTTC
CASSPTSGVNNEQFF
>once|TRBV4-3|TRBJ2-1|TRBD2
TGCGCCAGCAGCCAGGGGAGGGCCTTGTTTCTAGGGCAGTTCTTC
CASSQGRALFLGQFF
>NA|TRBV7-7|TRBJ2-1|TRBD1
TGTGCTAGCAGCTTGCGACAGGGCAATGAGCAGTTCTTC
CASSLRQGNEQFF
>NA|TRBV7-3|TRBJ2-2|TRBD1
TGTGCCAGCAGACCCATAGCGGGGGACAGGGGGCCTACCGGGGAGCTGTTTTTT
CASRPIAGDRGPTGELFF
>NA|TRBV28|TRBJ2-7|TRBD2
TGTGCCAGCAGGCGGGAGGCTTTGGGGGAGCAGTACTTC
CASRREALGEQYF
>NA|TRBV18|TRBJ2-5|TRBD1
TGTGCCAGCTCACTGACAGGGGGCCAAGAGACCCAGTACTTC
CASSLTGGQETQYF
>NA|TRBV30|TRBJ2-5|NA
TGTGCCTGGAGTGTGGGGCTAGGTACTGACGGCCAGTACTTC
CAWSVGLGTDGQYF
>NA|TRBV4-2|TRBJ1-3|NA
TGTGCCAGCAGCCATTCCGGCGCAGGGGAAGGATCTGGAAACACCATATATTTT
CASSHSGAGEGSGNTIYF
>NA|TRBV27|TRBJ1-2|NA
TGTGCCAGCAGTAACAACAGGCCCCGGGGGAGTGGCTACACCTTC
CASSNNRPRGSGYTF
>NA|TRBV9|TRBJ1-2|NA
TGTGCCAGCAGCGTACAGACGGGGGGAGGCTACACCTTC
CASSVQTGGGYTF
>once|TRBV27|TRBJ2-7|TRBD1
TGTGCCAGCGGGACAGGGGTCTCCTACGAGCAGTACTTC
CASGTGVSYEQYF
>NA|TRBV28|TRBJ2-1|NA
TGTGCCAGCAAGCCCCGAGGCTCCTACAATGAGCAGTTCTTC
CASKPRGSYNEQFF